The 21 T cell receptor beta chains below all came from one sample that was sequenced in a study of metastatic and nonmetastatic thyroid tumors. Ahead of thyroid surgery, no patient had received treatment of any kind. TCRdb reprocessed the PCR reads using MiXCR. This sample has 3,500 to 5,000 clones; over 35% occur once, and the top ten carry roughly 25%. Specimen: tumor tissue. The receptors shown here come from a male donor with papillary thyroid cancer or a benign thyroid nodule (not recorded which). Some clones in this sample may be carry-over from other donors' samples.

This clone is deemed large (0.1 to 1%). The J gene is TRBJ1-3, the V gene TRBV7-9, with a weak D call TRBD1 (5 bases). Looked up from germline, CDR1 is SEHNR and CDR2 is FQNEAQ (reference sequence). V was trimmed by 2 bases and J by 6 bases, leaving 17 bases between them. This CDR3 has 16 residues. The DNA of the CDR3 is TGTGCCAGCAGCTTATTGTTCGCCAGGGCGGAAAACACCATATATTTT. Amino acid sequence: CASSLLFARAENTIYF.

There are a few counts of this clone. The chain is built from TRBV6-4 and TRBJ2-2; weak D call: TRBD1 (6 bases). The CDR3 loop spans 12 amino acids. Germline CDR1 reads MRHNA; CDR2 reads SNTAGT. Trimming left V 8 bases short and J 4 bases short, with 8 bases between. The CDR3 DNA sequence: TGTGCCAGCCGACAGGTCACCGGGGAGCTGTTTTTT. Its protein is CASRQVTGELFF.

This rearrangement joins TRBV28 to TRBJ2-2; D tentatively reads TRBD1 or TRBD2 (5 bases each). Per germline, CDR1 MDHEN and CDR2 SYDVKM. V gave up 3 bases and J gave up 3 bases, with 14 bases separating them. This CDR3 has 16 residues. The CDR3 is CASSLSGAEDTGELFF. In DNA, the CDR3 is TGTGCCAGCAGTTTGTCCGGGGCGGAGGACACCGGGGAGCTGTTTTTT.

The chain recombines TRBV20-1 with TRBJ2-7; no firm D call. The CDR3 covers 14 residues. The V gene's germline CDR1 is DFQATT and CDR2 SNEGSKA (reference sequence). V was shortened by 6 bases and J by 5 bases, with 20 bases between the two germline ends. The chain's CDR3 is CSAGYMEGFNEQYF. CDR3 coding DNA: TGCAGTGCCGGGTACATGGAAGGATTTAACGAGCAGTACTTC.

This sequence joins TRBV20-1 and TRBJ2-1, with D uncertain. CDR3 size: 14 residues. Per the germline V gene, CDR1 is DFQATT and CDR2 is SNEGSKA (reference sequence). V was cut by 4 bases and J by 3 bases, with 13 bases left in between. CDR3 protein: CSAIGSFIYNEQFF. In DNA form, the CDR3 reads TGCAGTGCTATCGGTAGCTTTATCTACAATGAGCAGTTCTTC.

DNA of the CDR3: TGCAGTGCTCCAACGAGCGGGAGAAATGAGGCCAACGTCCTGACTTTC. Its translation: CSAPTSGRNEANVLTF. The chain is built from TRBV20-1 and TRBJ2-6, with TRBD2 matching 8 bases. Unmatched junction bases numbered 12, after V lost 5 bases and J lost 6 bases. Germline V lookup: CDR1 DFQATT, CDR2 SNEGSKA (reference sequence). This CDR3 has 16 residues.

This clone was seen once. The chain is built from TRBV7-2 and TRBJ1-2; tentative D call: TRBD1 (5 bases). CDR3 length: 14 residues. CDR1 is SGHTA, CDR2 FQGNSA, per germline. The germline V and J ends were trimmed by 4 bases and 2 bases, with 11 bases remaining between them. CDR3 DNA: TGTGCCAGCAGCTCCTCCTGGACAAACTATGGCTACACCTTC. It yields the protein CASSSSWTNYGYTF.

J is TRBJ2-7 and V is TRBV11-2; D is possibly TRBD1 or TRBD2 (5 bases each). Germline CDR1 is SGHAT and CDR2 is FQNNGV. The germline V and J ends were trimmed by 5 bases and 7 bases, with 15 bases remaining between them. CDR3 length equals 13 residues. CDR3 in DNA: TGTGCCAGCAGCCAAGGCTCGGGGCTTGAGCAGTACTTC. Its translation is CASSQGSGLEQYF.

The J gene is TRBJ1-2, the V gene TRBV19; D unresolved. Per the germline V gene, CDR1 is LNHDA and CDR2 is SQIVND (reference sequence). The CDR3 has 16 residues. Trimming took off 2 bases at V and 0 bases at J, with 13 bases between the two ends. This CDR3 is CASSILPGRTNYGYTF. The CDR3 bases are TGTGCCAGTAGTATACTTCCAGGACGAACTAACTATGGCTACACCTTC.

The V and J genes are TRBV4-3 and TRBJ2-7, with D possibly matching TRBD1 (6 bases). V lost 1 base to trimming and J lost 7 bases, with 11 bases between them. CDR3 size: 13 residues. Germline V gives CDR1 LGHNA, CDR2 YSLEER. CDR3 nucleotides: TGCGCCAGCAGCCAAGCGGGTCAGGGGGAGCAGTACTTC. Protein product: CASSQAGQGEQYF.

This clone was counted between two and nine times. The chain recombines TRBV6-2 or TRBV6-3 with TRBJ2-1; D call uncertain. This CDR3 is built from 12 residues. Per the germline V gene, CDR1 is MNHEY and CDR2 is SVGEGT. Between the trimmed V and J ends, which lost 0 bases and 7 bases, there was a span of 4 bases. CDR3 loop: CASSYSMNEQFF. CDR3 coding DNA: TGTGCCAGCAGTTACTCCATGAATGAGCAGTTCTTC.

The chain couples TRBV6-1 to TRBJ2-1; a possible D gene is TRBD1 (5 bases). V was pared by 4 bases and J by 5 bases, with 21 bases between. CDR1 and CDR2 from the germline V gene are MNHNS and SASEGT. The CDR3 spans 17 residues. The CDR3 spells CASSVDRTTAVNNEQFF. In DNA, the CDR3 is TGTGCCAGCAGTGTTGACAGAACGACCGCAGTAAACAATGAGCAGTTCTTC.

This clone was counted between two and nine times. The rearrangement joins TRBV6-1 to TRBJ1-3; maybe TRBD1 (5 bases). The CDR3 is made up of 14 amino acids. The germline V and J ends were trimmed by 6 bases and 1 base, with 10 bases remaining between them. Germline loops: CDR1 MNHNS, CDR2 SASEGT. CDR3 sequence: CASSGTLSGNTIYF. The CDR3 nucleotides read TGTGCCAGCAGCGGGACTCTATCTGGAAACACCATATATTTT.

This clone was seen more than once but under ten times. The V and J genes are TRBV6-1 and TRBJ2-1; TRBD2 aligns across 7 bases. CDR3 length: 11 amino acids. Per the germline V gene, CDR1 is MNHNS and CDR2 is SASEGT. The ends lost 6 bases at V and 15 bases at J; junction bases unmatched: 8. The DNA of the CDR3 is TGTGCCAGCAGGGGAGCGGGACGGGGGTTCTTC. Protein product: CASRGAGRGFF.

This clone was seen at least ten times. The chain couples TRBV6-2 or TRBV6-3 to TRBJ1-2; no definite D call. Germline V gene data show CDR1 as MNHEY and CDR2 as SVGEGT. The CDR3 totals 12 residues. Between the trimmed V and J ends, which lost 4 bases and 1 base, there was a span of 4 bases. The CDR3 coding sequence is TGTGCCAGCAGTTCTTATAACTATGGCTACACCTTC. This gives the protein CASSSYNYGYTF.

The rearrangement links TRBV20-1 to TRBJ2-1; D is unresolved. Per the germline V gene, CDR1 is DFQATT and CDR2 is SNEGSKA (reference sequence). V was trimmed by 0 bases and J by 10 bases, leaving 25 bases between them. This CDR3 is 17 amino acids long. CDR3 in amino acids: CSAREPLPLNPALEQFF. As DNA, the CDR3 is TGCAGTGCTAGAGAGCCCCTCCCACTTAATCCGGCGTTAGAGCAGTTCTTC.

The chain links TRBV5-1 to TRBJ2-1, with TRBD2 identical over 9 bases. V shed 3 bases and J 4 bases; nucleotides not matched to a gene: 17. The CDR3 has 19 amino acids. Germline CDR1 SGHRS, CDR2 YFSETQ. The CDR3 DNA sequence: TGCGCCAGCAGCTCCTCCCTACTGGCTAGCGGGGTGGGATACAATGAGCAGTTCTTC. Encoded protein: CASSSSLLASGVGYNEQFF.

DNA of the CDR3: TGCAGTGGTTATGAAACAGATACGCAGTATTTT. This sequence encodes CSGYETDTQYF. This chain connects TRBV20-1 to TRBJ2-3, with D unresolved. Trimming took off 7 bases at V and 3 bases at J, with 8 bases between the two ends. Germline lookup yields CDR1 DFQATT and CDR2 SNEGSKA (reference sequence). The length of the CDR3 is 11 residues.

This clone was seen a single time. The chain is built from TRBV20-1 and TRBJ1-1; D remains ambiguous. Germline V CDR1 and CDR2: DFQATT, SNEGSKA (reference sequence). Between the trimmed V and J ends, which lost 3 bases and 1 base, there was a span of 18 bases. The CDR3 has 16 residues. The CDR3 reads CSASPFYGEENTEAFF. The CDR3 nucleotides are TGCAGTGCTAGCCCCTTCTATGGAGAAGAGAACACTGAAGCTTTCTTT.

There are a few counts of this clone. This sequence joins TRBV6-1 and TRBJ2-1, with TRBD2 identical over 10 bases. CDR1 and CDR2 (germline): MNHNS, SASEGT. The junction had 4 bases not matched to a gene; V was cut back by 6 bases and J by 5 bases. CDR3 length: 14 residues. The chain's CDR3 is CASREREGHNEQFF. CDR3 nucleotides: TGTGCCAGCAGGGAGCGGGAGGGCCACAATGAGCAGTTCTTC.

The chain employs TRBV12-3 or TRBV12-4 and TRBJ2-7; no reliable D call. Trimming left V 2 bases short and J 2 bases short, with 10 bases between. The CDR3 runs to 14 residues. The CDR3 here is CASSLMAGPYEQYF. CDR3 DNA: TGTGCCAGCAGTTTAATGGCAGGCCCCTACGAGCAGTACTTC.